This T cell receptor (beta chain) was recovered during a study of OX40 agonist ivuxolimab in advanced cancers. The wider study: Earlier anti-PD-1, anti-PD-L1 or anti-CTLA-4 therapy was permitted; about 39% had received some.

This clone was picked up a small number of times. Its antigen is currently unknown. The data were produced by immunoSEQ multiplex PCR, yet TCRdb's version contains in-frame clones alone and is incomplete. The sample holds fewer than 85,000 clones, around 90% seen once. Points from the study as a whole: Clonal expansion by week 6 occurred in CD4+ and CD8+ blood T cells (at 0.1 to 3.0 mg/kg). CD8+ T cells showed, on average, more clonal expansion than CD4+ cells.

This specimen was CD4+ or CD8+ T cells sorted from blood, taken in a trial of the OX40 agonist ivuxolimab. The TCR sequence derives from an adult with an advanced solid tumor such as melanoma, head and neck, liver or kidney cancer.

CDR3 sequence: CAWSSGMNTEAFF. CDR3 DNA: TGTGCCTGGAGTTCAGGGATGAACACTGAAGCTTTCTTT. The chain couples TRBV30 to TRBJ1-1; D perhaps matches TRBD1 (5 bases). Trimming shortened V by 2 bases and J by 0 bases, and 7 bases separated the two germline ends. The germline V gene encodes CDR1 GTSNPN and CDR2 SVGIG (reference sequence). This CDR3 is 13 amino acids long.